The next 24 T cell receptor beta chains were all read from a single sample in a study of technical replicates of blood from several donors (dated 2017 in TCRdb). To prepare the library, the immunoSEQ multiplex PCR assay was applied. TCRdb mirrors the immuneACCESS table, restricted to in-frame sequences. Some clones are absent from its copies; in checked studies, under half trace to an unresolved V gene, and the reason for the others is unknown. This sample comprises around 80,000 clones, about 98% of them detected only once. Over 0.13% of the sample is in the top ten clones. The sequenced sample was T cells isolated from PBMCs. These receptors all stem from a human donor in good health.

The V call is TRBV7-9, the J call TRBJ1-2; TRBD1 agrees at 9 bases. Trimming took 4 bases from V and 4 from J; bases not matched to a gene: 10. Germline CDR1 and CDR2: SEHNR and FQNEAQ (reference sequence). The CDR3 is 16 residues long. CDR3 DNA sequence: TGTGCCAGCAGCTCGCTCCGGACAGGGGATCGCTATGGCTACACCTTC. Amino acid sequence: CASSSLRTGDRYGYTF.

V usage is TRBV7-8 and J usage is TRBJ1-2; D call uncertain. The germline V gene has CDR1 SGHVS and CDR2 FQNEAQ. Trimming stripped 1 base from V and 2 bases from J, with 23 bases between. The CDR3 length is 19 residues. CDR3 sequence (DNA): TGTGCCAGCAGCTTAGTAGAAACCGTGGCAGGCACGGGGAACTATGGCTACACCTTC. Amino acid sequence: CASSLVETVAGTGNYGYTF.

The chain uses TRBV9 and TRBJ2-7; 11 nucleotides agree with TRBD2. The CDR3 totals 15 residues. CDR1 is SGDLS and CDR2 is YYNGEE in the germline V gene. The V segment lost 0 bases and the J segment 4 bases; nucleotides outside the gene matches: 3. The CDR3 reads CASSVETSGIYEQYF. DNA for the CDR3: TGTGCCAGCAGCGTAGAGACTAGCGGGATTTACGAGCAGTACTTC. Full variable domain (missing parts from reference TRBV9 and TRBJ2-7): DSGVTQTPKHLITATGQRVTLRCSPRSGDLSVYWYQQSLDQGLQFLIQYYNGEERAKGNILERFSAQQFPDLHSELNLSSLELGDSALYFCASSVETSGIYEQYFGPGTRLTVT.

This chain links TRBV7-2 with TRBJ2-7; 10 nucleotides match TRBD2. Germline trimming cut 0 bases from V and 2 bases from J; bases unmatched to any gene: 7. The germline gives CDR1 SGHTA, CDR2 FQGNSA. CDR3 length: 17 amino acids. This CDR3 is CASSLASGGIPPYEQYF. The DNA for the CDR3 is TGTGCCAGCAGCTTAGCTAGCGGGGGGATTCCACCCTACGAGCAGTACTTC.

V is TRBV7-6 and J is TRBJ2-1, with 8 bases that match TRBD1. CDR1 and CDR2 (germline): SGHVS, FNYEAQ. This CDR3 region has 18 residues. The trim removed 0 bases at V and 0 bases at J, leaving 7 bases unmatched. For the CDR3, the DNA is TGTGCCAGCAGCTTAGCGGGGCAGGGGGCGGTCTCCTACAATGAGCAGTTCTTC. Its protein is CASSLAGQGAVSYNEQFF.

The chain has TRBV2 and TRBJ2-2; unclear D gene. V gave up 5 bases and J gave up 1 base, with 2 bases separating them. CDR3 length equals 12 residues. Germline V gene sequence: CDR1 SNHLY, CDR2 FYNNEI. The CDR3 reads CASSQNTGELFF. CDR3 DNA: TGTGCCAGCAGTCAGAACACCGGGGAGCTGTTTTTT.

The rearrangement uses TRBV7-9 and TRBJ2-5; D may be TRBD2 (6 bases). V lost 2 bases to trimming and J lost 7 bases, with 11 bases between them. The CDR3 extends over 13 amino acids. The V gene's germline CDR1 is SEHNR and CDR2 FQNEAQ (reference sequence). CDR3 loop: CASSLQSGGTQYF. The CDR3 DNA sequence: TGTGCCAGCAGCTTACAGTCCGGGGGGACCCAGTACTTC.

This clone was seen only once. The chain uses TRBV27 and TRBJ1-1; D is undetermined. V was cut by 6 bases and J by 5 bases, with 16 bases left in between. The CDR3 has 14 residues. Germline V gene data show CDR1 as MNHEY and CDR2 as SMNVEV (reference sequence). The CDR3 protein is CASRRTHQRTEAFF. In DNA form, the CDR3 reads TGTGCCAGCAGACGGACGCATCAGCGGACTGAAGCTTTCTTT.

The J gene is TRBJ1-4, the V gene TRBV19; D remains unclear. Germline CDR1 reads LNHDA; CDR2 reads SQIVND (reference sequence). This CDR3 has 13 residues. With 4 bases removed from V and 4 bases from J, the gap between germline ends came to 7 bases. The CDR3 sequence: CASSSDFNEKLFF. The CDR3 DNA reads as TGTGCCAGTAGTAGCGACTTTAATGAAAAACTGTTTTTT.

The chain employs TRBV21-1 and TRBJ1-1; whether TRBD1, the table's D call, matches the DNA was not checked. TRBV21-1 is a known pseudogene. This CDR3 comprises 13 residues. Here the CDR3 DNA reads TGTGCCAGCAGCAAAAGGGTCAGGGCCCGAGCTTTCTTT. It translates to CASSKRVRARAFF.

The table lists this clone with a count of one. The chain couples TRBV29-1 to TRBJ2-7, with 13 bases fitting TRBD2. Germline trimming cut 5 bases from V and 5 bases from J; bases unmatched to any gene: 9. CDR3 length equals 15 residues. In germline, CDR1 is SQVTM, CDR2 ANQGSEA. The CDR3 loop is CSVFGLAGAVHEQYF. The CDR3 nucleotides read TGCAGCGTTTTCGGACTAGCGGGAGCGGTGCACGAGCAGTACTTC.

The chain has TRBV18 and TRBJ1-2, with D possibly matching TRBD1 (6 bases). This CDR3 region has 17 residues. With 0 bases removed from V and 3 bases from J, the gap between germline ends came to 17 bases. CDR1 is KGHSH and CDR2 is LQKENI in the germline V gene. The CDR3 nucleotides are TGTGCCAGCTCACCACCGCCAGGGGCGCAGGACTACTATGGCTACACCTTC. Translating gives CASSPPPGAQDYYGYTF.

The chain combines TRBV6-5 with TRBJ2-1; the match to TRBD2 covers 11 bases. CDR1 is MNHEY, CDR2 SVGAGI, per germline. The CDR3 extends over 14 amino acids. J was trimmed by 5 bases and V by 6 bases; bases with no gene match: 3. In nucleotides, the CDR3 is TGTGCCAGCAGGCCTAGCGGGGGGAACAATGAGCAGTTCTTC. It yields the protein CASRPSGGNNEQFF.

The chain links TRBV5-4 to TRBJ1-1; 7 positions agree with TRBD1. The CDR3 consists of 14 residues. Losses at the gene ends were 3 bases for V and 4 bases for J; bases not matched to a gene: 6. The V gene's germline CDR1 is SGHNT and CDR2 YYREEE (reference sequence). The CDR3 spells CASSSGGPGTEAFF. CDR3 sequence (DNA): TGTGCCAGCAGCTCAGGGGGGCCAGGCACTGAAGCTTTCTTT.

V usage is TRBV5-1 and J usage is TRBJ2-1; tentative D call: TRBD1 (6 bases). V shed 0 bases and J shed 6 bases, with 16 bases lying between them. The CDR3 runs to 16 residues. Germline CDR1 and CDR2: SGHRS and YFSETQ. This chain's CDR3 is CASSLAVQGRSNEQFF. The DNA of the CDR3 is TGCGCCAGCAGCTTGGCCGTCCAGGGGAGAAGCAATGAGCAGTTCTTC.

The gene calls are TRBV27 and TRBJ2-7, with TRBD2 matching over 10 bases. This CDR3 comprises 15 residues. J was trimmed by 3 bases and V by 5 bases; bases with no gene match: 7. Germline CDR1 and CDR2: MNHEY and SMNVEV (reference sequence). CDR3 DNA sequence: TGTGCCAGCAGTCACGGGACTAGCGATTACTACGAGCAGTACTTC. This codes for CASSHGTSDYYEQYF.

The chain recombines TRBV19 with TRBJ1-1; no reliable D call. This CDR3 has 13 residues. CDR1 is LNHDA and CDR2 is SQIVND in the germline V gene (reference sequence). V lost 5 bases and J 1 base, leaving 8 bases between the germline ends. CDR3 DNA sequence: TGTGCCAGTAGTTCATCAGGGAACACTGAAGCTTTCTTT. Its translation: CASSSSGNTEAFF.

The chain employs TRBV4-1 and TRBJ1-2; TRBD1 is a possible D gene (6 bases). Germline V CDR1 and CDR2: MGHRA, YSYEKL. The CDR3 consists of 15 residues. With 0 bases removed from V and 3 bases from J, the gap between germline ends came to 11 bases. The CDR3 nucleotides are TGCGCCAGCAGCCAAGATCAGGGGACCCACTATGGCTACACCTTC. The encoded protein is CASSQDQGTHYGYTF.

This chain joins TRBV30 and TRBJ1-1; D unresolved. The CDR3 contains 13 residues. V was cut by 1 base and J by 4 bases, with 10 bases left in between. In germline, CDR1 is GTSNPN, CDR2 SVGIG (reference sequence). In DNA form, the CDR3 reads TGTGCCTGGAGTGGCGGGTCGGGCACTGAAGCTTTCTTT. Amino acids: CAWSGGSGTEAFF.

The CDR3 protein is CAWSAFTGNTGELFF. As DNA, the CDR3 is TGTGCCTGGAGCGCTTTCACAGGGAACACCGGGGAGCTGTTTTTT. This chain links TRBV30 with TRBJ2-2; the D gene is possibly TRBD1 (5 bases). This CDR3 contains 15 residues. The V and J ends lost 3 bases and 1 base respectively, with 12 bases between them. Germline V lookup: CDR1 GTSNPN, CDR2 SVGIG (reference sequence).

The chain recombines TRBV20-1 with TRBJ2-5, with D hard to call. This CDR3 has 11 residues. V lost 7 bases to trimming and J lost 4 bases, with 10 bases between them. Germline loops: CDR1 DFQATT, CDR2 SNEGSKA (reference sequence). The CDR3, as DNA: TGCAGTGTTGTTAGTCGAGAGACCCAGTACTTC. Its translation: CSVVSRETQYF.

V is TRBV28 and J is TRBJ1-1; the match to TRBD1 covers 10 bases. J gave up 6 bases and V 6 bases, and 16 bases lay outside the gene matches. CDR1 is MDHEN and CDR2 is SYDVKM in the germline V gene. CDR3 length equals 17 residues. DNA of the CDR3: TGTGCCAGCAGCTCCAATGACAGGGGGCCTGAGGGAGCTGAAGCTTTCTTT. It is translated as CASSSNDRGPEGAEAFF.

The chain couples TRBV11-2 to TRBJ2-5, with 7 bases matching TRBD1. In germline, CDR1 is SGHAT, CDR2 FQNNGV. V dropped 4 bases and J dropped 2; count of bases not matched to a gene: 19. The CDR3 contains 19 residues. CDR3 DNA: TGTGCCAGCAGCTCAAAGGCTTTAATAGGGGGCGAGATACAAGAGACCCAGTACTTC. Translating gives CASSSKALIGGEIQETQYF.

In nucleotides, the CDR3 is TGTGCCAGCAGCCCATCGGCGGTCAGCGGGGAAAAACTGTTTTTT. This codes for CASSPSAVSGEKLFF. The genes are TRBV28 and TRBJ1-4; D unresolved. Germline assignment: CDR1 MDHEN and CDR2 SYDVKM. V dropped 6 bases and J dropped 8 bases, with 19 bases sitting between them. This CDR3 spans 15 amino acids.